This TCR beta chain derives from a study of cytomegalovirus exposure and HLA in healthy donors (dated by TCRdb to 2017 to 2019). About the full investigation: An earlier analysis of some 600 of the donors reported 250 to 350 Gb of sequence data and around 120 million unique TCR beta sequences obtained from some 200 million T cells. HLA typing included class I and class II loci at four-digit resolution. Every repertoire in the discovery cohort had been generated on one and the same sequencing platform. The T cell repertoires of some 670 subjects were profiled by immunosequencing and related to cytomegalovirus serostatus. Across roughly 420 genotyped donors of the cohort, an average of approximately 200,000 unique TCR beta nucleotide sequences per donor were sequenced, and roughly 18% of those sequences were non-productive. Typing coverage varied by locus: roughly 620-640 donors for A, B, C, DRB1 and DQB1; 500 to 550 for DQA1; more than 600 for DPA1; approximately 490 for DPB1. To predict cytomegalovirus infection status, the study brought together high-throughput TCR immunosequencing, statistical association of individual TCRs with disease status, and machine learning. In a later genetic analysis, genome-wide SNP genotypes for about 55% of the roughly 700 donors were used, and that subset was treated as a discovery cohort. Donor age, sex, ethnicity and CMV serostatus were compiled together with the repertoire data. A separate validation cohort of approximately 130 different subjects was used in addition to the approximately 700-subject first cohort. An earlier analysis of several hundred of the donors used high-throughput TCR beta sequencing to judge whether each TCR beta V gene segment behaved as functional or pseudogenic. Around 330 gigabases of sequencing data and around 80 million unique TCR sequences made up an early release that covered approximately 650 HLA-typed donors. Roughly five DR-DQ haplotypes were treated as single units for association and clustering because of strong linkage in the cohort. Rather than using new phenotypic data, the later analysis identified candidate immune exposures from TCR beta sequences and from how often those sequences occurred across donors. Of the 300 to 500 genotyped donors, 80% to 90% were placed in the genetic ancestry cluster associated with self-reported Caucasian donors. To study patterns of TCR occurrence, a later analysis re-analyzed previously published TCR beta repertoires from 650 to 750 donors and added high-resolution HLA genotyping. The aim of the study was to test whether cataloging public T cell receptors could identify signatures of past pathogen exposure.

The paper as a whole reports these results and caveats: Immune exposure information for the cohort was limited to CMV serostatus. A later analysis found that most CMV-associated TCR beta chains appeared HLA-restricted, with HLA associations seemingly driven largely by CMV exposure. An association between a missense DCLRE1C variant and V-gene and J-gene trimming of TCR beta chains was found in a later genetic analysis and replicated in an independent cohort. While some public TCRs were present in many individuals, most TCR sequences turned up only very rarely across donors. A further reported finding was that TCR beta sequences accurately predicted the HLA-A and HLA-B alleles for most subjects in the first cohort. In a later analysis, TCR association rates were found to vary across HLA loci, with the most associated TCRs seen for DRB1 alleles and the fewest for HLA-C alleles. Sequencing depth was assumed to be roughly uniform across donors in the presence/absence analyses, though that assumption may not hold. In an earlier analysis of about 600 of the donors, most TCR beta V segments appeared in productive rearrangements about 87% or about 30% of the time, broadly matching IMGT annotations. In a later analysis, HLA-associated TCR beta chains showed more clonal expansion and lower generation probabilities than non-associated chains that were equally common. The 87-base-pair reads could not distinguish some IMGT-functional V segments, including TRBV6-2 and TRBV6-3, so those segments were excluded. A cluster of highly shared sequence variants was judged likely to represent a technical artifact of the sequencing pipeline. At a false discovery rate of 0.05, a later analysis linked around 17,000 TCR beta sequences to specific HLA alleles. In vitro tests confirmed that a few of the cytomegalovirus-associated TCR beta chains recognize cytomegalovirus antigens. The earlier analysis of 450 to 700 of the donors excluded about 16 rarely observed V segments, including chromosome 9 orphons, because counts were too low. A later genetic analysis reported fewer N-insertions in productive TCRs among donors in an Asian-associated ancestry cluster than the approximately 670-donor mean. It was suggested by the authors that the approach could potentially be generalized to other disease states and immunological phenotypes. Correlated functional status among segregating V segments might reflect linkage disequilibrium, but an unknown experimental factor could not be ruled out. When HLA alleles, especially DR and DQ, strongly co-occurred, TCR associations were difficult to assign to individual alleles. HLA typing was unavailable for some donors at each locus, so association tests used only the typed subset. The study gave a list of some 150 TCR beta chains associated with cytomegalovirus. Only TCR beta chains were sequenced in this cohort, and the absence of alpha or paired-chain data limited detectable features. A later analysis reported that several top co-occurrence clusters appeared linked to parvovirus B19, influenza, CMV and Epstein-Barr virus. The classifier was reported to diagnose cytomegalovirus status with high specificity and sensitivity in both the original cohort and the validation cohort.

The cohort was made up of 500 to 800 healthy bone marrow donors. At the time of sampling, every cohort member was nominally healthy, though immune exposures that went unrecorded were likely present. The donor was CMV seronegative and was included in the group of under 450 seronegative cohort members. Each donor provided a peripheral blood sample, and peripheral blood mononuclear cells were used for TCR beta sequencing. The Qiagen DNeasy Blood Extraction Kit was used to extract genomic DNA from the blood cell samples. To prepare the library, the immunoSEQ multiplex PCR assay was applied. The multiplex PCR relied on a mix of 60 forward primers for TCR Vbeta segments and 13 reverse primers for TCR Jbeta segments. The CDR3 region of rearranged TCR beta genes was amplified from genomic DNA with a multiplex PCR assay. The Illumina HiSeq System was used to sequence the amplified TCR beta libraries as 87-base-pair reads. The study's processing was this. In a later analysis, some 80 million unique TCR beta chains were counted across the approximately 640 repertoires, and roughly 10 million of these chains were shared by at least two donors. A nearest-neighbor algorithm error-corrected the raw reads and collapsed the reads into unique sequences, merging closely related sequences to remove PCR and sequencing errors. V, D and J gene segments were assigned by aligning CDR3 sequences to IMGT reference sequences. For a sequence to be retained, a match of at least six nucleotides was required to both a V gene segment and a J gene segment. A rearrangement was called productive if the CDR3 had no stop codons and remained in frame with V and J, and every other rearrangement was called non-productive. CDR3 was defined according to IMGT convention as the region running from the second conserved V-encoded cysteine to the conserved J-encoded phenylalanine. The earlier analysis of 500 to 650 of the donors excluded any sequence lacking an unambiguous match to a single V gene segment. An earlier analysis of some 500 of the donors classified V segments as functional when productive rearrangements were above 56.7% and as segregating when the standard deviation between donors was above 5%. A statistical classification framework was built to diagnose cytomegalovirus status from the catalog of TCR beta chain sequences. V and J gene assignment, in a later analysis, came from comparing TCR nucleotide sequences with IMGT/GENE-DB human TR gene sequences. Using the TCRdist pipeline, a later analysis assigned CDR3 sequences along with most-parsimonious VDJ recombination scenarios. In a later analysis, each TCR beta chain was defined by its CDR3 amino acid sequence together with its V-gene family, and reads without a unique V-gene family were excluded. A later analysis removed several hundred highly shared, low-generation-probability nucleotide sequences to deal with suspected cross-contamination and a sequencing artifact. In a later analysis, a clonal expansion index for each public chain was calculated from normalized within-repertoire ranks of inferred template counts. Generation probabilities in a later analysis came from a VDJ recombination model fitted to out-of-frame rearrangements, and those results were checked against IGoR. In a later analysis, TCR-TCR, TCR-HLA and TCR-CMV co-occurrence was scored with hypergeometric tests, and a repertoire-size bias correction was applied to TCR pairs. To estimate false discovery rates, a later analysis permuted the HLA or CMV assignments 20 times. In a later analysis, co-occurring TCRs were grouped with DBSCAN, and TCRdist sequence similarity was added when clustering was performed within HLA-allele-positive subsets. Co-occurrence clustering excluded repertoires with fewer than 30,000 or more than 120,000 public chains, plus five with anomalous nucleotide sharing. TCRdb took over this immuneACCESS table, retaining in-frame rearrangements with V and J assigned. Such tables are incomplete; in checked studies, under half of the missing clones stem from an unresolved V gene, and the remainder is unexplained. V, J and clone size are those of that table, while D and trimming were read from the DNA. This sample lists 150,000 to 160,000 clones; about four fifths were detected once. The ten largest account for over 2.5% of the sample.

The CDR1 and CDR2 encoded by the germline V gene (reference sequence) are SGHAT and FQDESV. The CDR3 has 15 amino acids, counting the end cysteine and phenylalanine. The only DNA kept is the CDR3, 45 bases in frame from the first base. This clone was picked up one time. The antigen this receptor binds is unknown. One junction end disagrees with the germline gene, perhaps due to a read error. The rearrangement joined TRBV11-1 to TRBJ1-2, with a tentative D gene TRBD1 over 6 matching bases. This sequence originates from a man between 18 and 35 years old in good health and CMV-seronegative. Sequencing used PBMCs. The DNA is TGTGCCAGCAGCTTAGGGGCCCAGGGGCCCTATGGCTACACCTTT. Its amino acids are CASSLGAQGPYGYTF.